What follows describes a single T cell receptor beta chain. Original handling: Nucleated cell number was recorded as an estimate derived from reference gene primer amplification. Some clones are missing from TCRdb's copy, which holds only in-frame ones; the method was immunoSEQ multiplex PCR. D and trimming were read from the DNA, whereas the V and J calls and clone size are those reported in that table. The sample has 40,000 or so clones; about three quarters are singletons. This entry is derived from a study of blood T cell repertoires in COVID-19. The overall study: Sites in the United States, Italy and Spain provided acute and convalescent COVID-19 samples. PBMCs, B-cell-depleted T cells, or T cells were the source of the cDNA or gDNA that made up the material.

The Seattle patients, enrolled during active infection, were followed longitudinally. The receptor was derived from a man aged 65-85 years with COVID-19, enrolled during active disease. Sequencing used peripheral blood.

CDR3 residues: CASSARRGRGGNEQFF. In DNA form, the CDR3 reads TGTGCCAGCAGTGCCCGGCGAGGCCGAGGGGGCAATGAGCAGTTCTTC. This rearrangement joins TRBV27 to TRBJ2-1; a possible D gene is TRBD1 (6 bases). This CDR3 has 16 residues. V lost 5 bases and J 6 bases, leaving 20 bases between the germline ends. From germline, CDR1 is MNHEY and CDR2 SMNVEV (reference sequence).